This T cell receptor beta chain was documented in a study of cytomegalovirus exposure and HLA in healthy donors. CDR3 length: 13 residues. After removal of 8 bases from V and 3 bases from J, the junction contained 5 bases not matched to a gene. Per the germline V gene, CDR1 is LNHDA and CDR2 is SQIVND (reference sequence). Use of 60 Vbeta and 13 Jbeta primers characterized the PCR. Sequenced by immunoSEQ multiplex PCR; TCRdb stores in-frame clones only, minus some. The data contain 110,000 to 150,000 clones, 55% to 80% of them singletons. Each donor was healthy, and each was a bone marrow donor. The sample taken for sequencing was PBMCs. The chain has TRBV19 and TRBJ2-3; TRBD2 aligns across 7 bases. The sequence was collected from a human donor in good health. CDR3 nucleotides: TGTGCCAGTCGGGGGGTCGGAACAGATACGCAGTATTTT. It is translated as CASRGVGTDTQYF.